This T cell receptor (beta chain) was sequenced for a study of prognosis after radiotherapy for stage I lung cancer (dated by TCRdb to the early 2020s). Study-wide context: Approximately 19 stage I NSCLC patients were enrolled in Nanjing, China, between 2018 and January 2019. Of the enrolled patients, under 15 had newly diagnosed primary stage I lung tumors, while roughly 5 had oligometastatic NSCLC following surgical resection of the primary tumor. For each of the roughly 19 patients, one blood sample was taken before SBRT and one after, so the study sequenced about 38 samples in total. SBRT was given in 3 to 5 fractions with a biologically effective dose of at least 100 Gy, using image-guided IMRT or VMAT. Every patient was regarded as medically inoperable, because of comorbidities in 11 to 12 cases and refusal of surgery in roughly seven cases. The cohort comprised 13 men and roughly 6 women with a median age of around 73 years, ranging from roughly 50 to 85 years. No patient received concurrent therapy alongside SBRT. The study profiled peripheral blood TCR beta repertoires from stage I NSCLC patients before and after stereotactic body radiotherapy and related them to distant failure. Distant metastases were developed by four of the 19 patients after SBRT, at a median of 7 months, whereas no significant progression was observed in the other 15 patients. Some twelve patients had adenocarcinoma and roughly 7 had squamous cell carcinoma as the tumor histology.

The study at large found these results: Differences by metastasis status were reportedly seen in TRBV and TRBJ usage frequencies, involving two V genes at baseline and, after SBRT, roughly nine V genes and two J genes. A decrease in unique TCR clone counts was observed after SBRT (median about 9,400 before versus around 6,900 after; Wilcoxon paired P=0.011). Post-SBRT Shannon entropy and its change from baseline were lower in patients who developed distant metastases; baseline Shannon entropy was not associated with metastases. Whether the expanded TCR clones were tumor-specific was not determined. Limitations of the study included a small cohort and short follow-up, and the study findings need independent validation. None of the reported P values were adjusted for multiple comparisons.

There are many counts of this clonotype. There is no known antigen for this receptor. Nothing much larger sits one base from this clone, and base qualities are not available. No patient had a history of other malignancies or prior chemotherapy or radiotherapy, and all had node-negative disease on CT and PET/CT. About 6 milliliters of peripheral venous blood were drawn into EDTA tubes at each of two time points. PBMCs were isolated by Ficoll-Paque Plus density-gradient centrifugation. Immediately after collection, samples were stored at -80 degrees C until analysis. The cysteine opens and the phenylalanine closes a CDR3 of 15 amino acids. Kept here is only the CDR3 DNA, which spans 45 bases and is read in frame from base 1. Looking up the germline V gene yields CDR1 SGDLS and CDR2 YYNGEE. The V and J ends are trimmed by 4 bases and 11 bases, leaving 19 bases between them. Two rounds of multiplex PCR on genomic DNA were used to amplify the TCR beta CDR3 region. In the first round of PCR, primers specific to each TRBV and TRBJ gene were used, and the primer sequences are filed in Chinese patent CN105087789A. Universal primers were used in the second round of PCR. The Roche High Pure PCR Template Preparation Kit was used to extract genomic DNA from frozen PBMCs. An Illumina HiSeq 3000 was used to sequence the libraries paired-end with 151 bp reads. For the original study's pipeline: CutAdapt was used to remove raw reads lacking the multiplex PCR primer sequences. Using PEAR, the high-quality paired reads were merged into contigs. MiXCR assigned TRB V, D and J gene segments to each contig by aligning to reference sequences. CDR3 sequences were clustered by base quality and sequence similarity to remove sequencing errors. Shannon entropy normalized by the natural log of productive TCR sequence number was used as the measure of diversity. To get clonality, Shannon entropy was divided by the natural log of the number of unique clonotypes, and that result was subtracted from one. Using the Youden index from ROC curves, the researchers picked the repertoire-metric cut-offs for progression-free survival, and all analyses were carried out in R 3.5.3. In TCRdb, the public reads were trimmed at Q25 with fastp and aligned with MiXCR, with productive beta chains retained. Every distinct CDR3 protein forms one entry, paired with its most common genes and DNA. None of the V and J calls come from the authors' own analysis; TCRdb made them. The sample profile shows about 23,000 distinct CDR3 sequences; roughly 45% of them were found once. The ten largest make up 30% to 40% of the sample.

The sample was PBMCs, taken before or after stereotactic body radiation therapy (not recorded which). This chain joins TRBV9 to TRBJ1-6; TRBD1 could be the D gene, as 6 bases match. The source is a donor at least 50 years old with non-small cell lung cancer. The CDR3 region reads CASSLRGTPGTPLHF. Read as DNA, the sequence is TGTGCCAGCAGCCTGCGGGGGACACCCGGGACACCCCTCCACTTT.